Listed here are 8 T cell receptor beta chains from one sample, sequenced in a study of blood T cell repertoires in COVID-19. Clones were read by immunoSEQ multiplex PCR, and TCRdb kept only the in-frame ones, dropping some. The repertoire includes approximately 270,000 clones, 89% of them detected once, and around 2.1% sits in the top ten. The sample comprised peripheral blood. Source of these receptors: a man aged 45 to 65 with acute or convalescent COVID-19.

The V call is TRBV29-1, the J call TRBJ1-2, with D possibly TRBD1 on 6 matching bases. Germline V lookup: CDR1 SQVTM, CDR2 ANQGSEA. Trimming cost V 0 bases and J 4 bases, with 12 bases left between them. The CDR3 is 14 amino acids. For the CDR3, the DNA is TGCAGCGTTGAAGATCTAGGGGGGGGCTATGGCTACACCTTC. Protein product: CSVEDLGGGYGYTF.

This clone appeared once. Here the CDR3 reads CASQPGDNEQFF. CDR3 DNA sequence: TGTGCCAGCCAACCGGGGGACAATGAGCAGTTCTTC. This chain connects TRBV3-1 (or the pseudogene TRBV3-2) to TRBJ2-1; perhaps TRBD2 as D (6 bases). The germline V gene encodes CDR1 LGHDT and CDR2 YNNKEL (reference sequence). With 8 bases removed from V and 5 bases from J, the gap between germline ends came to 10 bases. This CDR3 comprises 12 residues.

The CDR3 nucleotides read TGTGCCATCAGTGAGTCCTATGGCAATCAGCCCCAGCATTTT. It encodes CAISESYGNQPQHF. V is TRBV10-3 and J is TRBJ1-5; unclear D gene. This CDR3 region has 14 residues. Germline CDR1 is ENHRY and CDR2 is SYGVKD. Trimming took 0 bases from V and 2 from J, leaving 5 bases between them.

The chain combines TRBV5-1 with TRBJ2-5, with D perhaps matching TRBD1 (5 bases). Germline lookup yields CDR1 SGHRS and CDR2 YFSETQ. Trimming removed 4 bases at V and 3 bases at J, with 22 bases between. The CDR3 consists of 17 residues. The CDR3 sequence is CASSPLPWGGGEETQYF. For the CDR3, the DNA is TGCGCCAGCAGCCCTCTGCCCTGGGGCGGTGGCGAAGAGACCCAGTACTTC.

The chain is built from TRBV2 and TRBJ1-4, with 9 bases fitting TRBD1. Germline assignment: CDR1 SNHLY and CDR2 FYNNEI. The V and J ends lost 7 bases and 8 bases, in that order; junction bases with no gene match: 8. The CDR3 is 14 amino acids. The CDR3 here is CASKLQGAVEKLFF. CDR3 sequence (DNA): TGTGCCAGCAAGCTACAGGGGGCGGTGGAAAAACTGTTTTTT.

This chain links TRBV18 with TRBJ2-5, with TRBD2 identical over 14 bases. Per germline, CDR1 KGHSH and CDR2 LQKENI. V was clipped by 5 bases and J by 1 base; unmatched bases: 3. The CDR3 is 16 residues long. This chain's CDR3 is CASSSGLAGVQETQYF. The CDR3 DNA follows: TGTGCCAGCTCATCGGGACTAGCGGGAGTCCAAGAGACCCAGTACTTC.

This clone appeared a single time. The J gene is TRBJ2-3, the V gene TRBV14; 9 bases line up with TRBD1. This CDR3 region has 17 residues. Germline CDR1 is SGHDN and CDR2 is FVKESK. The ends lost 2 bases at V and 2 bases at J; junction bases unmatched: 8. This CDR3 reads CASSQFTGTGTTDTQYF. The CDR3, as DNA: TGTGCCAGCAGCCAATTCACCGGGACAGGGACCACAGATACGCAGTATTTT.

This clone was detected a few times. V is TRBV3-1 (or the pseudogene TRBV3-2) and J is TRBJ2-7; D perhaps matches TRBD2 (5 bases). The germline CDR1 and CDR2 sequences are LGHDT and YNNKEL (reference sequence). The V gene lost 4 bases and the J gene lost 0 bases, with 13 bases spanning the gap. The CDR3 totals 15 residues. The CDR3 region is CASSPRRTGSYEQYF. The CDR3 DNA reads TGTGCCAGCAGCCCAAGAAGGACTGGCTCCTACGAGCAGTACTTC.